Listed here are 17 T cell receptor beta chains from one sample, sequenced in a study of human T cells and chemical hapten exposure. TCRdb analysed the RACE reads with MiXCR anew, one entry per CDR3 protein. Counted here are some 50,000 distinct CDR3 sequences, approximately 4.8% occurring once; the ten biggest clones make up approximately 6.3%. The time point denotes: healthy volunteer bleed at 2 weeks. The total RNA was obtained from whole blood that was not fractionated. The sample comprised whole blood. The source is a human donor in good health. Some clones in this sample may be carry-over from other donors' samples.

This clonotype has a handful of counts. The CDR3: CASSQGLAGPSSYNEQFF. The CDR3 nucleotides are TGCGCCAGCAGCCAAGGACTAGCGGGCCCTAGCTCCTACAATGAGCAGTTCTTC. The rearrangement uses TRBV4-1 and TRBJ2-1; 10 nucleotides match TRBD2. CDR3 size: 18 residues. V was pared by 1 base and J by 0 bases, with 6 bases of the junction left unmatched. Germline CDR1 MGHRA, CDR2 YSYEKL.

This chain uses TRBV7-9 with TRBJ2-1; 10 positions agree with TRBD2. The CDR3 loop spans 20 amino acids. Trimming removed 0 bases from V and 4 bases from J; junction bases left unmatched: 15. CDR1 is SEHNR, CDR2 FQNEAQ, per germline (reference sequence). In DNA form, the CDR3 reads TGTGCCAGCAGCTTAGCAACCGGTGCTAGCGGGAGTCCCCCTTACAATGAGCAGTTCTTC. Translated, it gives CASSLATGASGSPPYNEQFF.

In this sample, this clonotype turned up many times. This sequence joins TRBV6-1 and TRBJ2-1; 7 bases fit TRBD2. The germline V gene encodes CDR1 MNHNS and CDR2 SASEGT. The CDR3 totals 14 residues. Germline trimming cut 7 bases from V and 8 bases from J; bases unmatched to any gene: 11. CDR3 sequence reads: CASTVLATSDEQFF. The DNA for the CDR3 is TGTGCCAGCACTGTACTAGCGACGTCAGATGAGCAGTTCTTC.

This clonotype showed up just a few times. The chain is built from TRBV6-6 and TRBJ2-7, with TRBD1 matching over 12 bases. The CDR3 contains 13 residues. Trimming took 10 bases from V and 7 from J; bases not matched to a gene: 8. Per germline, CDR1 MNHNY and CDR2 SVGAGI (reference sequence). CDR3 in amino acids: CATGTGGLTEQYF. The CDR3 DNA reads TGTGCCACTGGGACAGGGGGCCTTACGGAGCAGTACTTC.

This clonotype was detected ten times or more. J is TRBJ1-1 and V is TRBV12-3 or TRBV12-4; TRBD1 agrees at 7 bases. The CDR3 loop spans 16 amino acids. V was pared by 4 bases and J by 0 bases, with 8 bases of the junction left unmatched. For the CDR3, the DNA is TGTGCCAGCAGTTCTCACAGGGGCGTCATGAACACTGAAGCTTTCTTT. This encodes CASSSHRGVMNTEAFF.

The CDR3 coding sequence is TGCGCCAGCAGCTTGTCCGGACAGTGGAACACTGAAGCTTTCTTT. Residues: CASSLSGQWNTEAFF. The V call is TRBV5-1, the J call TRBJ1-1, with D possibly matching TRBD1 (6 bases). V was cut by 1 base and J by 1 base, with 11 bases left in between. Germline assignment: CDR1 SGHRS and CDR2 YFSETQ. The CDR3 loop spans 15 amino acids.

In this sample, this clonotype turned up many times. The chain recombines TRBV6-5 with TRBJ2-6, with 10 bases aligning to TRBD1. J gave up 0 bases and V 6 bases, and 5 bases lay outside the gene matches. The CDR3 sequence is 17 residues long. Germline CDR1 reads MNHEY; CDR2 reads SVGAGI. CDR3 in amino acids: CASSWTGGHSGANVLTF. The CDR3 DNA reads TGTGCCAGCAGCTGGACAGGGGGTCACTCTGGGGCCAACGTCCTGACTTTC.

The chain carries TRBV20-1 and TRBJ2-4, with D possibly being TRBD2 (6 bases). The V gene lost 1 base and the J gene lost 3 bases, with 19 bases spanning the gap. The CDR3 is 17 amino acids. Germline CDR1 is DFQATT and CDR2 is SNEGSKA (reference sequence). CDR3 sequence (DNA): TGCAGTGCTAGAGGTCGTAATGTCGGGACTGTCAAAAACATTCAGTACTTC. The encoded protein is CSARGRNVGTVKNIQYF.

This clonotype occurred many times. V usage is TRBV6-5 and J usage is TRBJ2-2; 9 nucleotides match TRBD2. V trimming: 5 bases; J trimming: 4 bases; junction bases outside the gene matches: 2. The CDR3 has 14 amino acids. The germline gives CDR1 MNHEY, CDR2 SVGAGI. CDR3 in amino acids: CASSVAGVTGELFF. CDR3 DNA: TGTGCCAGCAGTGTAGCGGGAGTCACCGGGGAGCTGTTTTTT.

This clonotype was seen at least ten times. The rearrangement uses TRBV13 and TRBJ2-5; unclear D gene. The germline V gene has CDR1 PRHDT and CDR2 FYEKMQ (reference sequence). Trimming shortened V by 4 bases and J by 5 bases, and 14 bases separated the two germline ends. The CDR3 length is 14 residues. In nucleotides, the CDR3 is TGTGCCAGCAGCTCCTGGACGGCTCGGGAGACCCAGTACTTC. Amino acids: CASSSWTARETQYF.

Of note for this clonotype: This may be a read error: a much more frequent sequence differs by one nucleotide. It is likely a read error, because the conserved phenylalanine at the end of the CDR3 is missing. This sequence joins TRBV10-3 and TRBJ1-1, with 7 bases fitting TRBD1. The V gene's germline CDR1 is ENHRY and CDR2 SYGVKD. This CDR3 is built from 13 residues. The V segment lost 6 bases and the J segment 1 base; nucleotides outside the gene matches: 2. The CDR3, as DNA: TGTGCCATCAGCAGGGGGACGAACACTGAAGCTTTCTCT. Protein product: CAISRGTNTEAFS.

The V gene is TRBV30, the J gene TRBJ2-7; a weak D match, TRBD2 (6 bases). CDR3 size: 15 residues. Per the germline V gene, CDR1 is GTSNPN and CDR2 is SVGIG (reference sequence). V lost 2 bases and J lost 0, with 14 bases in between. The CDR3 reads CAWSLAGLSSYEQYF. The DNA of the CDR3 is TGTGCCTGGAGTTTGGCGGGACTTAGCTCCTACGAGCAGTACTTC.

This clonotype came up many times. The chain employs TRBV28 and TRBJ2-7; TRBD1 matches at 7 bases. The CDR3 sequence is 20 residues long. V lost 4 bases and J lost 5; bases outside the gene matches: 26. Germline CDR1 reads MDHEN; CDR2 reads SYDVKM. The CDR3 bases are TGTGCCAGCAGTTCAATTACGAGGACAGGCAGGAGGCTGGGGTATGACGAGCAGTACTTC. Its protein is CASSSITRTGRRLGYDEQYF.

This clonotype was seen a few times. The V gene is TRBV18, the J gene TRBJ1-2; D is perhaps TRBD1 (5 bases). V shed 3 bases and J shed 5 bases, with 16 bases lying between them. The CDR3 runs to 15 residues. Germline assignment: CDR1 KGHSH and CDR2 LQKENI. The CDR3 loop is CASSPLVREGYGYTF. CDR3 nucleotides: TGTGCCAGCTCACCCCTGGTCAGGGAGGGTTATGGCTACACCTTC.

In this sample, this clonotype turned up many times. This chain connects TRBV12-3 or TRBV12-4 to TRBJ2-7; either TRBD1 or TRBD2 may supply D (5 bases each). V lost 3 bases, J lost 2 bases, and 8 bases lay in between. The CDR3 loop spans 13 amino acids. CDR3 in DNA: TGTGCCAGCAGTTTCGGGGCCCCCTACGAGCAGTACTTC. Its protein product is CASSFGAPYEQYF.

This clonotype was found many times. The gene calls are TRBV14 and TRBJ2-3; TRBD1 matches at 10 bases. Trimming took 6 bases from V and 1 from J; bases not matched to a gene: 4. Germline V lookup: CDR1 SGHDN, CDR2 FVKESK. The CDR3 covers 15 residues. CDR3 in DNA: TGTGCCAGCAGACAGGGACAGGGGCGCACAGATACGCAGTATTTT. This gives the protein CASRQGQGRTDTQYF.

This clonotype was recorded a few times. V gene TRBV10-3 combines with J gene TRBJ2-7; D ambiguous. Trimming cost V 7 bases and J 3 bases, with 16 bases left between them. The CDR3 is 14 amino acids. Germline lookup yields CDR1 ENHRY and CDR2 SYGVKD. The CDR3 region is CAITLDIPGYEQYF. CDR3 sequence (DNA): TGTGCCATCACTCTCGACATCCCCGGCTACGAGCAGTACTTC.